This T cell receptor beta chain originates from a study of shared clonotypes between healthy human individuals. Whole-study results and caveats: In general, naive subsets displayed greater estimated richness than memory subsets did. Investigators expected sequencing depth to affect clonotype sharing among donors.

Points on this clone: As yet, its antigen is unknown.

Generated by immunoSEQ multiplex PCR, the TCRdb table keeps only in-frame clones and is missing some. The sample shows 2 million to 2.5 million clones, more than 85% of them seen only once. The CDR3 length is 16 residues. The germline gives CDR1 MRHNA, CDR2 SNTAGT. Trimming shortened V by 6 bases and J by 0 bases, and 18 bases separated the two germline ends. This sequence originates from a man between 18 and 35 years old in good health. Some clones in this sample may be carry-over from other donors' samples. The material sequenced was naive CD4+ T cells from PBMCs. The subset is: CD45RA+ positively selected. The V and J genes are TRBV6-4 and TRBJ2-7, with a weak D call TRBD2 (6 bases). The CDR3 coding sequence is TGTGCCAGCAGCTGCACCCAGCGGGCCGACTCCTACGAGCAGTACTTC. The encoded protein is CASSCTQRADSYEQYF.